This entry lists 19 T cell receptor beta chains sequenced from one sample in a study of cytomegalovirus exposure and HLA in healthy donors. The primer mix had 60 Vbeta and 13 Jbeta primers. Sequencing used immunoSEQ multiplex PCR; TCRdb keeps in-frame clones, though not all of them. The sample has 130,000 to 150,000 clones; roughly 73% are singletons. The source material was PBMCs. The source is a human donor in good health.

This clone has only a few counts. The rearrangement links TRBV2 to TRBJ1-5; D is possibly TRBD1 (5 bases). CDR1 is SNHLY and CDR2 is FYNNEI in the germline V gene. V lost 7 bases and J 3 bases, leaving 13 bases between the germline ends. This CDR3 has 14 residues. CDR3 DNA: TGTGCCAGCACCCCCCGGGGGTCCAATCAGCCCCAGCATTTT. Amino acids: CASTPRGSNQPQHF.

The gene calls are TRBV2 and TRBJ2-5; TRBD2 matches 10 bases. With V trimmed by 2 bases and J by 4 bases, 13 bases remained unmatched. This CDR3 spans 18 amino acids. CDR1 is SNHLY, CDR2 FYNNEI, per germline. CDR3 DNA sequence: TGTGCCAGCAGTGAATGGGGGAGCGGGAGGGGTTTGGGAGAGACCCAGTACTTC. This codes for CASSEWGSGRGLGETQYF.

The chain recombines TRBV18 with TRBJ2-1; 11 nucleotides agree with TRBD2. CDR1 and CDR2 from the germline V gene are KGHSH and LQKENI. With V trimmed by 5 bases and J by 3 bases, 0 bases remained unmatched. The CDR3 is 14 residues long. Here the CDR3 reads CASSTSGSYNEQFF. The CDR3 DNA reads TGTGCCAGCTCAACTAGCGGGAGCTACAATGAGCAGTTCTTC.

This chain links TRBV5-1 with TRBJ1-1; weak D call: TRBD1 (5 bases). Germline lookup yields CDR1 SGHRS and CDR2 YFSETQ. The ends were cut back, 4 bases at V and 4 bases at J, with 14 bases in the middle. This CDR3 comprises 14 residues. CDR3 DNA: TGCGCCAGCAGCCTGCGTCAGGGCGGCACTGAAGCTTTCTTT. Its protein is CASSLRQGGTEAFF. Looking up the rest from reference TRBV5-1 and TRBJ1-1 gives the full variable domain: KAGVTQTPRYLIKTRGQQVTLSCSPISGHRSVSWYQQTPGQGLQFLFEYFSETQRNKGNFPGRFSGRQFSNSRSEMNVSTLELGDSALYLCASSLRQGGTEAFFGQGTRLTVV.

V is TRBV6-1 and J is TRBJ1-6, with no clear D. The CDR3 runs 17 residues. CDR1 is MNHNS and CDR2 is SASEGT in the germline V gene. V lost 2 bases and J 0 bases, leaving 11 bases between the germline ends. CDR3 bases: TGTGCCAGCAGTGAAAACCAGCCTAGCTCCTATAATTCACCCCTCCACTTT. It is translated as CASSENQPSSYNSPLHF.

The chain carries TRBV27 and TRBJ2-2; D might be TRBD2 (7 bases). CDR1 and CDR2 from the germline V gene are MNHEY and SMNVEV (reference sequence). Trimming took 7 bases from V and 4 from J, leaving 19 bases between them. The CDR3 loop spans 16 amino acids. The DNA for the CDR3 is TGTGCCAGCACCCAATGGGGGGGGCTGGGCACCGGGGAGCTGTTTTTT. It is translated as CASTQWGGLGTGELFF.

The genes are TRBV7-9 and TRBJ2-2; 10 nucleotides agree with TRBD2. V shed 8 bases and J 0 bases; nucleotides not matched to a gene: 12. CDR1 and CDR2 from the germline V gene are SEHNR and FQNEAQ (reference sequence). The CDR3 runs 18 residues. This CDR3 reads CASCPLAGSPANTGELFF. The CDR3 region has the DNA TGTGCCAGCTGCCCACTAGCGGGATCCCCCGCGAACACCGGGGAGCTGTTTTTT.

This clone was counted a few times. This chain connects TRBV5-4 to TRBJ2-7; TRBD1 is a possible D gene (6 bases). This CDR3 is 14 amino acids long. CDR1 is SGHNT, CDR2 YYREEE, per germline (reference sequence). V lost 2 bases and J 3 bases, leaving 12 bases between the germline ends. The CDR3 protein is CASSFYGQLYEQYF. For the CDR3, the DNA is TGTGCCAGCAGCTTTTACGGACAGCTCTACGAGCAGTACTTC.

The CDR3 DNA is TGTGCCAGCAGCGTAGAAAGCGGGGGCTACAATGAGCAGTTCTTC. This sequence encodes CASSVESGGYNEQFF. V gene TRBV9 combines with J gene TRBJ2-1; 8 bases are shared with TRBD2. Trimming took 0 bases from V and 3 from J; bases not matched to a gene: 2. Looked up from germline, CDR1 is SGDLS and CDR2 is YYNGEE. CDR3 length: 15 amino acids.

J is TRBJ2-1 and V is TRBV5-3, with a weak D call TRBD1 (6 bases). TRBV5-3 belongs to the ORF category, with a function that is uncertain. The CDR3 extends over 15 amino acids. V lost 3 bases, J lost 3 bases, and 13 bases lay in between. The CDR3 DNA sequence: TGTGCCAGAAGCTGCTTGGGGACAAACTACAATGAGCAGTTCTTC. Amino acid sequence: CARSCLGTNYNEQFF.

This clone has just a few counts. The CDR3 sequence: CASTVRTSGWTGELFF. In DNA form, the CDR3 reads TGTGCCAGCACTGTTAGGACTAGCGGGTGGACCGGGGAGCTGTTTTTT. The V call is TRBV2, the J call TRBJ2-2, with 11 bases lining up with TRBD2. This CDR3 has 16 residues. V was clipped by 7 bases and J by 5 bases; unmatched bases: 9. Germline V gene data show CDR1 as SNHLY and CDR2 as FYNNEI.

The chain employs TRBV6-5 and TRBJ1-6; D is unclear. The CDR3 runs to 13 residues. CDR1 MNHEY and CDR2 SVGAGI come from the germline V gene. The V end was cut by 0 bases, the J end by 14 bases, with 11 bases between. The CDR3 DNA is TGTGCCAGCAGTTACTCGTCAGAATCAGCCCTCCACTTT. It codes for CASSYSSESALHF.

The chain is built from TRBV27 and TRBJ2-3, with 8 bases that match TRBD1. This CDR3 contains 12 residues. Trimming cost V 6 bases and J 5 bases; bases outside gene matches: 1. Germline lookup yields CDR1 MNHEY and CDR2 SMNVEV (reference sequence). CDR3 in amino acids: CASRGTGDTQYF. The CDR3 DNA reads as TGTGCCAGCAGGGGGACAGGAGATACGCAGTATTTT.

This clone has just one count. Here the CDR3 reads CASSSGTGGSMNTEAFF. Here the CDR3 DNA reads TGTGCCAGCAGTTCTGGGACAGGGGGTTCGATGAACACTGAAGCTTTCTTT. V usage is TRBV7-8 and J usage is TRBJ1-1; 11 nucleotides align to TRBD1. The V and J ends lost 6 bases and 0 bases, in that order; junction bases with no gene match: 9. Germline loops: CDR1 SGHVS, CDR2 FQNEAQ. The length of the CDR3 is 17 residues.

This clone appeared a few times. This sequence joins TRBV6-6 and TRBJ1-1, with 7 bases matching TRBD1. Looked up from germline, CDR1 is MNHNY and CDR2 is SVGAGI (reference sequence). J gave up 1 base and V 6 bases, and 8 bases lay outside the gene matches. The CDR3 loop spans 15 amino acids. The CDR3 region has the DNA TGTGCCAGCAGCTATGCGGGGACAGCGAACACTGAAGCTTTCTTT. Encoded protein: CASSYAGTANTEAFF.

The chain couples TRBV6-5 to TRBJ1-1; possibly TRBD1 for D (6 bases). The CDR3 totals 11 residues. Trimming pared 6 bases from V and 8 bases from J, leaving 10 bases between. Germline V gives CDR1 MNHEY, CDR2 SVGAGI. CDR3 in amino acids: CASRQGPEAFF. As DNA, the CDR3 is TGTGCCAGCAGACAGGGTCCCGAAGCTTTCTTT.

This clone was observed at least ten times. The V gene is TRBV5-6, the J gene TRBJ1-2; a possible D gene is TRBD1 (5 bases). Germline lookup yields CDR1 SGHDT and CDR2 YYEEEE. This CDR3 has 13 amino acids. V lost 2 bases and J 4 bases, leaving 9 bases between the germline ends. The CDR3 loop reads CASSFQGGYGYTF. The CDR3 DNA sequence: TGTGCCAGCAGCTTTCAGGGAGGCTATGGCTACACCTTC.

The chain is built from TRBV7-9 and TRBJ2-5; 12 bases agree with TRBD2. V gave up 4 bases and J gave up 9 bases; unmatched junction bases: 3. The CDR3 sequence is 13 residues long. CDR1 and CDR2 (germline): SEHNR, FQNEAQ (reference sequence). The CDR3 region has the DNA TGTGCCAGCAGCTGGGGACTAGCGGGCGCCCAGTACTTC. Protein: CASSWGLAGAQYF. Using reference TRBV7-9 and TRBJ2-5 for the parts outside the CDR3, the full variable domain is DTGVSQNPRHKITKRGQNVTFRCDPISEHNRLYWYRQTLGQGPEFLTYFQNEAQLEKSRLLSDRFSAERPKGSFSTLEIQRTEQGDSAMYLCASSWGLAGAQYFGPGTRLLVL.

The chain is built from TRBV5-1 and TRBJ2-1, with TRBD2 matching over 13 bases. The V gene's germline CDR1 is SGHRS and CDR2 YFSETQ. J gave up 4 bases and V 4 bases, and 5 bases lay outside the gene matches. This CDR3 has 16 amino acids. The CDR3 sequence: CASSPLTSGGYNEQFF. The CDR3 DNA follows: TGCGCCAGCAGCCCCTTGACTAGCGGGGGGTACAATGAGCAGTTCTTC.